The sequence of this T cell receptor beta chain was determined in a study of radiation and T cells in renal cell carcinoma (dated by TCRdb to 2020 to 2022). Regarding the research as a whole: In total, 53 samples, comprising roughly 25 tumors and roughly 27 peripheral blood samples, were subjected to TCR beta sequencing. The last blood draw occurred 4 weeks after radiation, at the same time as nephrectomy. A total of approximately 3,800,000 unique CDR3 nucleotide sequences, encoding 2.5 million to 3 million unique CDR3 amino acid sequences, were found across all 50 or so samples. What the study reported, not specific to this receptor: Blood repertoire dynamics were not followed beyond 4 weeks after treatment. Because no pretreatment tumor biopsies were available, whether clonotypes were present in the tumor at baseline could not be determined. Because the trial had a single-armed design, the trial could not examine how radiation dose or scheduling affected the TCR repertoire. Top tumor clonotypes rose in blood from baseline to 2 weeks post-radiation, then contracted by 4 weeks, suggesting transient expansion of tumor-resident clones.

TCR beta libraries were generated from genomic DNA with the immunoSEQ kit, following the manufacturer's recommendations. For library preparation, a first multiplex PCR was performed with proprietary primers, followed by a second PCR in which unique barcodes were added, and bead cleanups were performed after each round. Each sample batch included a kit-provided positive control reaction and a negative control reaction. The final libraries were assessed on an Agilent 4200 TapeStation D1000 ScreenTape, pooled by volume, and quantified by qPCR. Sequencing ran on an Illumina NextSeq500 with a MidOutput 150-cycle cartridge, using 156 Read1 and 15 Index1 cycles with kit custom primers. The pooled library was loaded at roughly 1 pM with about 20% PhiX control spiked in. On the authors' methods: Vendor-processed data were analyzed in R, and a clonotype was defined as all T cells sharing the same CDR3 nucleotide sequence. For clone abundance analyses, frequencies were normalized to the 10,000 most abundant clones in each sample. Before analysis, public T cell clones were removed, and these numbered fewer than five per sample on average. Tumor-enriched clonotypes and baseline blood-enriched clonotypes were defined as those with an abundance difference of at least 32-fold between compartments. Clonotypes expanded or contracted between blood time points were identified with a beta-binomial differential abundance model. Tumor-blood repertoire similarity was measured with the Baroni-Urbani and Buser coefficient, and group comparisons used two-tailed Wilcoxon tests in R. In its TCRdb copy, this immuneACCESS table keeps in-frame sequences only and misses some clones. Where compared with another copy, unresolved V genes explain less than half of these, and the others have no known cause. From that table come the V and J calls and clone size; the DNA was used to work out D and trimming. For this sample there are 130,000 to 150,000 clones; 75% to 90% appear just once. The ten biggest clones cover less than 20% of the sample.

Comments on this clone: Its target antigen remains unknown. Per-base qualities were not stored, and no clone one base away is much larger.

The meaning of the sample's time point label: blood 4 weeks post-SBRT, at nephrectomy. The treatment or condition label of this sample denotes: 15 Gy SBRT to primary tumor, nephrectomy 4 weeks later. Samples were obtained from a clinical trial, in which 15 Gy stereotactic body radiation therapy was delivered to primary renal cell carcinomas and nephrectomy was performed 4 weeks later. To track tumor-enriched clonotypes, serial peripheral blood was sampled from radiation-treated patients at baseline and at 2 weeks and 4 weeks after SBRT. Every patient's renal cell carcinoma showed clear cell pathology. Genomic DNA for TCR sequencing was prepared using the QIAamp DNA Blood Mini Kit (Qiagen). Samples were included in the analyses only if all quality control checks were passed. The TCR comes from a woman between 50 and 59 years old with renal cell carcinoma. The sequencing used blood, collected from a patient whose treatment included radiotherapy and nephrectomy.

The CDR3 region has the sequence CASSLSGALGNQPQHF. The DNA reads TGTGCCAGCAGCCTTTCGGGGGCGCTAGGCAATCAGCCCCAGCATTTT. The chain joins TRBV11-2 to TRBJ1-5, with TRBD1 perhaps the D gene, on 6 matching bases. Between the V and J ends, shortened by 5 bases and 2 bases respectively, the junction contains 16 bases. The CDR3 spans 16 residues, from the cysteine through the phenylalanine. Just CDR3 DNA is preserved here, 48 bases in frame from base 1. CDR1 and CDR2, looked up from the germline V gene, are SGHAT and FQNNGV.